These 8 T cell receptor beta chains originate from one sample sequenced in a study of CD4 and CD8 cells across lung adenocarcinoma regions. In TCRdb, the PCR reads were re-called with MiXCR into one record per CDR3 protein. The profile shows tens of thousands of distinct CDR3 sequences, approximately 54% of them singletons. The sequencing input was CD8+ T cells from the center of a lung tumor. All receptors come from a female donor with lung adenocarcinoma. The CD4 and CD8 labels of this study may be unreliable.

This chain connects TRBV27 to TRBJ2-3; TRBD1 is a possible D gene (7 bases). The CDR3 has 15 amino acids. V was pared by 11 bases and J by 5 bases, with 23 bases between. Germline CDR1 is MNHEY and CDR2 is SMNVEV (reference sequence). The CDR3 coding sequence is TGTGCCGCGGGGCAGGGGGTAGGTCTCAAAGATACGCAGTATTTT. As protein: CAAGQGVGLKDTQYF.

This clonotype has more than one count but fewer than ten. The chain has TRBV6-1 and TRBJ1-3; D is undetermined. The CDR3 is 13 amino acids. Trimming took off 7 bases at V and 0 bases at J, with 7 bases between the two ends. Germline V gene sequence: CDR1 MNHNS, CDR2 SASEGT. CDR3 region: CASTFSSGNTIYF. In DNA, the CDR3 is TGTGCCAGCACCTTCAGCTCTGGAAACACCATATATTTT.

The chain joins TRBV10-1 to TRBJ1-1, with D perhaps TRBD1 (5 bases). The V gene's germline CDR1 is WNHNN and CDR2 SYGVQD (reference sequence). Trimming cost V 0 bases and J 7 bases, with 12 bases left between them. The CDR3 is 14 amino acids. CDR3 coding DNA: TGCGCCAGCAGTGAGTCTTCAGGGATAGATGAAGCTTTCTTT. This sequence encodes CASSESSGIDEAFF.

A word on this clonotype: Mismatch with germline at one junction end may stem from a read error. The J gene is TRBJ2-3, the V gene TRBV25-1, with a tentative D call TRBD2 (5 bases). Germline CDR1 reads MGHDK; CDR2 reads SYGVNS. The CDR3 is 14 residues long. The CDR3 spells CASSGTGGPDTQYF. The CDR3 nucleotides read TGTGCCAGCAGTGGCACTGGAGGCCCAGATACCCAGTATTTT.

This chain joins TRBV12-3 or TRBV12-4 and TRBJ2-1; 8 bases map to TRBD2. The DNA matches TRBJ2-7 better at its end, which makes the J call doubtful. This CDR3 contains 15 residues. CDR3 coding DNA: TGTGCCAGCAGCCTAACTAGCGGATATTACAATGAGCAGTACTTC. Protein: CASSLTSGYYNEQYF.

This clonotype was picked up one time. This chain links TRBV10-3 with TRBJ2-1, with TRBD1 as a possible D gene (7 bases). The closer fit of TRBJ2-5 to the DNA end suggests the J call may be wrong. Germline-derived CDR1 and CDR2 are ENHRY and SYGVKD. This CDR3 has 14 residues. The CDR3 loop is CAIGGGGNQNTQYF. The CDR3 DNA reads TGTGCCATCGGAGGAGGGGGCAACCAAAACACCCAGTACTTC.

The genes are TRBV7-6 and TRBJ2-2; D tentatively fits TRBD1 or TRBD2 (5 bases each). The closer fit of TRBJ2-3 to the DNA end suggests the J call may be wrong. The CDR3 has 18 amino acids. The germline V gene encodes CDR1 SGHVS and CDR2 FNYEAQ. This chain's CDR3 is CASSLVLPGPASTGTQYF. CDR3 in DNA: TGTGCCAGCAGCTTAGTACTTCCGGGGCCTGCTTCGACCGGGACGCAGTATTTT.

The sample holds many counts of this clonotype. The chain uses TRBV6-1 and TRBJ2-1; tentatively, D is TRBD1 (5 bases). This CDR3 contains 14 residues. Germline V gene sequence: CDR1 MNHNS, CDR2 SASEGT. Trimming took off 2 bases at V and 8 bases at J, with 13 bases between the two ends. CDR3 coding DNA: TGTGCCAGCAGTGAATCGTGGCAGGGCCATGAGCAGTTCTTC. Protein: CASSESWQGHEQFF.